Listed here are 9 T cell receptor beta chains from one sample, sequenced in a study of long-term antiretroviral therapy in people with HIV (dated 2022 in TCRdb). The immunoSEQ hsTCRB v3.0 assay was used at survey level resolution for TRB variable region sequencing. This immuneACCESS table, as held by TCRdb, lists in-frame sequences with V and J called but not all clones. Of the missing ones, under half trace to an unresolved V gene in checked studies; the others have no known cause. Here the sample has over 25,000 clones; more than 70% occur a single time. The top ten clones comprise approximately 4.8% of the sample. The sample here was unsorted PBMCs, taken 0.8 years after starting antiretroviral therapy. These receptors originate from a woman in her thirties with HIV.

This chain joins TRBV27 and TRBJ1-1, with no clear D. Germline lookup yields CDR1 MNHEY and CDR2 SMNVEV (reference sequence). Trimming left V 3 bases short and J 0 bases short, with 8 bases between. CDR3 length: 14 amino acids. CDR3 sequence: CASSLDGMNTEAFF. CDR3 DNA: TGTGCCAGCAGTTTGGACGGGATGAACACTGAAGCTTTCTTT.

The table lists this clone with a count of one. The V and J genes are TRBV6-1 and TRBJ1-1; TRBD1 matches 11 bases. CDR1 and CDR2 from the germline V gene are MNHNS and SASEGT. J was trimmed by 5 bases and V by 3 bases; bases with no gene match: 2. The CDR3 extends over 14 amino acids. CDR3 sequence reads: CASSEGQGGTEAFF. CDR3 nucleotide sequence: TGTGCCAGCAGTGAGGGACAGGGGGGGACTGAAGCTTTCTTT.

This clone has just one count. The rearrangement links TRBV6-5 to TRBJ2-7, with 10 positions matching TRBD1. This CDR3 region has 15 residues. Per the germline V gene, CDR1 is MNHEY and CDR2 is SVGAGI. V was clipped by 4 bases and J by 3 bases; unmatched bases: 6. DNA for the CDR3: TGTGCCAGCAGTTCCCGGGACAGGGGCCTCTACGAGCAGTACTTC. Amino acids: CASSSRDRGLYEQYF.

The CDR3 DNA follows: TGTGCCATCAGCGTCCAGGGGGACGCCTACGAGCAGTACTTC. As protein: CAISVQGDAYEQYF. The V gene is TRBV10-3, the J gene TRBJ2-7, with 7 bases lining up with TRBD1. The CDR3 spans 14 residues. Per the germline V gene, CDR1 is ENHRY and CDR2 is SYGVKD. Trimming cost V 6 bases and J 2 bases; bases outside gene matches: 7.

This chain uses TRBV29-1 with TRBJ1-1; D gene ambiguous. Germline-derived CDR1 and CDR2 are SQVTM and ANQGSEA. The germline V and J ends were trimmed by 7 bases and 4 bases, with 19 bases remaining between them. This CDR3 spans 14 amino acids. CDR3 DNA sequence: TGCAGCGCCTCAGGTCGGCTCATGAGCACTGAAGCTTTCTTT. Amino acid sequence: CSASGRLMSTEAFF.

V gene TRBV5-1 combines with J gene TRBJ1-1; D remains ambiguous. V gave up 4 bases and J gave up 3 bases, with 10 bases separating them. CDR3 length: 13 residues. Germline V gene data show CDR1 as SGHRS and CDR2 as YFSETQ. The CDR3 region is CASSPARDTEAFF. The DNA for the CDR3 is TGCGCCAGCAGCCCCGCCAGAGACACTGAAGCTTTCTTT.

This rearrangement joins TRBV15 to TRBJ1-1, with D perhaps matching TRBD1 (5 bases). Trimming left V 1 base short and J 1 base short, with 13 bases between. CDR1 LNHNV and CDR2 YYDKDF come from the germline V gene (reference sequence). CDR3 length equals 16 residues. For the CDR3, the DNA is TGTGCCACCAGCAGAGGGCCGCCACAGGAGAACACTGAAGCTTTCTTT. It encodes CATSRGPPQENTEAFF.

The chain combines TRBV5-4 with TRBJ2-7; no clear D gene. Trimming removed 0 bases from V and 2 bases from J, with 9 bases in between. The CDR3 loop spans 14 amino acids. The germline gives CDR1 SGHNT, CDR2 YYREEE (reference sequence). Written as DNA, the CDR3 is TGTGCCAGCAGCTTGGACAGCCTAACCTACGAGCAGTACTTC. This gives the protein CASSLDSLTYEQYF.

The rearrangement joins TRBV21-1 to TRBJ1-2; TRBD1, the table's D call, lacks a check against the DNA. TRBV21-1 is given as a pseudogene. The CDR3 runs 19 residues. The CDR3 spells CASSNDLRFRGPSDYGYTF. DNA for the CDR3: TGTGCCAGCAGCAATGATTTAAGGTTCAGGGGACCATCGGACTATGGCTACACCTTC.